This T cell receptor (beta chain) stems from a study of PD-L1 blockade in urothelial cancer. Germline V CDR1 and CDR2: SGHAT, FQDESV (reference sequence). Trimming cost V 3 bases and J 3 bases; bases outside gene matches: 6. The CDR3 length is 17 residues. Only in-frame clones appear in the TCRdb table, and some are missing; sequencing was by immunoSEQ multiplex PCR. Here the sample spans 50,000 to 55,000 clones, 77% being singletons. The chain joins TRBV11-1 to TRBJ2-1; 12 bases line up with TRBD2. The input for sequencing was PBMCs, taken around atezolizumab (anti-PD-L1) treatment. The TCR sequence derives from a man in his sixties or seventies with urothelial cancer. The CDR3 DNA follows: TGTGCCAGCAGCTTGACTAGCGGGAGTCACTACTACAATGAGCAGTTCTTC. Translated, it gives CASSLTSGSHYYNEQFF.